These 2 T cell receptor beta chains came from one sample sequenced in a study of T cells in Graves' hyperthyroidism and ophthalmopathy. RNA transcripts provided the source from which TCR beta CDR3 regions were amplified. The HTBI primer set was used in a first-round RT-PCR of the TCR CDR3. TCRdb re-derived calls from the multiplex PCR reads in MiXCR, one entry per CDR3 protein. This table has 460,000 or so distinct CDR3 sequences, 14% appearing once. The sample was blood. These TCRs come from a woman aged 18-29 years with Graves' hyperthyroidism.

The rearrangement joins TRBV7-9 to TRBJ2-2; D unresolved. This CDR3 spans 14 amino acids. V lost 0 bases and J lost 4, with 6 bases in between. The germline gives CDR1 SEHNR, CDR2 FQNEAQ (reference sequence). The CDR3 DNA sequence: TGTGCCAGCAGCTTAGCTTACCCCACCGGGGAGCTGTTTTTT. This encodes CASSLAYPTGELFF.

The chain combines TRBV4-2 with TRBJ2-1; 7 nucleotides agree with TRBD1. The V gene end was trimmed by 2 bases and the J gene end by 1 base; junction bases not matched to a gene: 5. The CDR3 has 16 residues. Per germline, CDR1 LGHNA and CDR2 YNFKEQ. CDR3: CASSQLRQGSYNEQFF. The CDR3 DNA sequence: TGTGCCAGCAGCCAACTACGACAGGGTTCCTACAATGAGCAGTTCTTC.